This TCR beta chain is drawn from a study of shared clonotypes between healthy human individuals. In the study overall: CD8 memory received one plate per donor, CD8 naive two, CD4 memory three and CD4 naive three.

Positively selected for CCR7, the CD45RO-negative cells used as naive CD8 cells excluded terminally differentiated effector memory CD45RA+ cells. General study results and limits: Generation probabilities were higher for clonotypes shared across all four sorted-subset donors than for unshared ones.

V was trimmed by 0 bases and J by 0 bases, leaving 7 bases between them. Looked up from germline, CDR1 is SGHRS and CDR2 is YFSETQ. The CDR3 has 16 amino acids. The data were produced by immunoSEQ multiplex PCR, yet TCRdb's version contains in-frame clones alone and is incomplete. The data hold around 1,900,000 clones, with about 94% observed a single time. In its sample, this clone was seen once. Its antigen is as yet unknown. J is TRBJ1-6 and V is TRBV5-1, with D uncertain. Sample: naive CD8+ T cells from PBMCs. The source of this sequence is a man aged 18 to 30 in good health. Some clones in this sample may be carry-over from other donors' samples. The DNA for the CDR3 is TGCGCCAGCAGCTTGGCCCGGGACTCCTATAATTCACCCCTCCACTTT. It yields the protein CASSLARDSYNSPLHF. The full variable domain, with the rest looked up from reference TRBV5-1 and TRBJ1-6, is KAGVTQTPRYLIKTRGQQVTLSCSPISGHRSVSWYQQTPGQGLQFLFEYFSETQRNKGNFPGRFSGRQFSNSRSEMNVSTLELGDSALYLCASSLARDSYNSPLHFGNGTRLTVT.